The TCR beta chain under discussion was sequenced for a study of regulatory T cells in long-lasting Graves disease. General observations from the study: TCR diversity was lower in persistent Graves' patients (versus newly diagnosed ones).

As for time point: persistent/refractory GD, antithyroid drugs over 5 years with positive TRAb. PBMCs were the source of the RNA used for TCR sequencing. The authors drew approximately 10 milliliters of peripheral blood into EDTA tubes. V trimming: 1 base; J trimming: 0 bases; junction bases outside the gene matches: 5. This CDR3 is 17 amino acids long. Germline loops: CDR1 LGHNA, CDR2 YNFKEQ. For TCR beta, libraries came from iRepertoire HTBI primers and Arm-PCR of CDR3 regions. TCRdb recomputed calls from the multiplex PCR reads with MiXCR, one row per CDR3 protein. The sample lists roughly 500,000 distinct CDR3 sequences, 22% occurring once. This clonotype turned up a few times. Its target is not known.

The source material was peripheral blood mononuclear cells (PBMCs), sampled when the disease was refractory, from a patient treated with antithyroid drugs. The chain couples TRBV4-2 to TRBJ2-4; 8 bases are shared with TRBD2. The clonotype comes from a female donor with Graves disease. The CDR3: CASSQVGTRTAKNIQYF. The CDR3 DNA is TGTGCCAGCAGCCAAGTTGGGACTAGAACAGCCAAAAACATTCAGTACTTC.